Below, 31 T cell receptor beta chains from the same sample are listed, as sequenced in a study of blood T cell repertoires in COVID-19 (dated by TCRdb to the early 2020s). Libraries came from the immunoSEQ multiplex PCR assay. The table was pulled from immuneACCESS by TCRdb, which kept in-frame rearrangements only. Such tables lose some clones; where checked, under half of the loss comes from unresolved V genes, and the rest has no known cause. This sample lists hundreds of thousands of clones; roughly 76% were detected once. The ten largest make up around 7.2% of the sample. Sequenced material: peripheral blood. Receptors were obtained from a woman at least 80 years old with COVID-19, enrolled during active disease.

V and J are TRBV4-1 and TRBJ1-4, with D possibly matching TRBD1 (5 bases). Per the germline V gene, CDR1 is MGHRA and CDR2 is YSYEKL. Trimming removed 1 base at V and 3 bases at J, with 12 bases between. The CDR3 is 16 residues long. As DNA, the CDR3 is TGCGCCAGCAGCCAAGCCGGGGGTGCAGCTAATGAAAAACTGTTTTTT. This sequence encodes CASSQAGGAANEKLFF.

The CDR3 sequence is CASSFQGATSPEAFF. The CDR3, as DNA: TGTGCCAGCAGCTTTCAGGGGGCGACTTCTCCTGAAGCTTTCTTT. V usage is TRBV7-9 and J usage is TRBJ1-1; 8 bases fit TRBD1. Germline CDR1 reads SEHNR; CDR2 reads FQNEAQ (reference sequence). With 3 bases clipped from V and 6 bases from J, the junction kept 9 bases outside the gene matches. The CDR3 consists of 15 residues.

The rearrangement joins TRBV6-5 to TRBJ1-2, with 7 nucleotides matching TRBD1. The ends lost 4 bases at V and 8 bases at J; junction bases unmatched: 7. Germline lookup yields CDR1 MNHEY and CDR2 SVGAGI. The CDR3 totals 13 residues. The DNA of the CDR3 is TGTGCCAGCAGTTCACACAGGGGTGAGGGCTACACCTTC. Translating it yields CASSSHRGEGYTF.

V is TRBV7-9 and J is TRBJ1-2; 7 positions agree with TRBD1. CDR1 is SEHNR and CDR2 is FQNEAQ in the germline V gene (reference sequence). V gave up 5 bases and J gave up 2 bases; unmatched junction bases: 5. The CDR3 spans 14 residues. The CDR3 region is CASSLRQGNYGYTF. The CDR3 coding sequence is TGTGCCAGCAGCCTCCGACAGGGCAACTATGGCTACACCTTC.

There are a few counts of this clone. The V call is TRBV7-3, the J call TRBJ1-6; D not certain. Germline V gene data show CDR1 as SGHTA and CDR2 as FQGTGA. The CDR3 consists of 13 residues. V was pared by 1 base and J by 7 bases, with 5 bases between. The CDR3 is CASSLNRNSPLHF. In DNA, the CDR3 is TGTGCCAGCAGCTTAAACAGAAATTCACCCCTCCACTTT. Complete variable domain (other parts from reference TRBV7-3 and TRBJ1-6): GAGVSQTPSNKVTEKGKYVELRCDPISGHTALYWYRQSLGQGPEFLIYFQGTGAADDSGLPNDRFFAVRPEGSVSTLKIQRTERGDSAVYLCASSLNRNSPLHFGNGTRLTVT.

The genes are TRBV18 and TRBJ1-4, with D unresolved. V gave up 4 bases and J gave up 4 bases, with 7 bases separating them. The germline V gene has CDR1 KGHSH and CDR2 LQKENI. This CDR3 is 13 amino acids long. The CDR3 is CASSRSRNEKLFF. CDR3 nucleotides: TGTGCCAGCTCACGGAGTCGTAATGAAAAACTGTTTTTT.

V and J are TRBV29-1 and TRBJ2-7, with unresolved D. The CDR3 is 10 residues long. The V gene's germline CDR1 is SQVTM and CDR2 ANQGSEA. V gave up 0 bases and J gave up 9 bases, with 6 bases separating them. The CDR3 sequence is CSVEDQWQYF. Written as DNA, the CDR3 is TGCAGCGTTGAAGATCAGTGGCAGTACTTC.

The chain has TRBV5-1 and TRBJ1-3, with D maybe TRBD1 (5 bases). CDR1 is SGHRS and CDR2 is YFSETQ in the germline V gene. This CDR3 has 18 residues. V gave up 0 bases and J gave up 0 bases, with 16 bases separating them. The chain's CDR3 is CASSLVAGPKSSGNTIYF. The CDR3 DNA is TGCGCCAGCAGCTTGGTCGCGGGGCCAAAGAGCTCTGGAAACACCATATATTTT.

A note on this clone: At one of its ends the junction is not consistent with the germline gene, which may arise from a read error. Other DNA sequences in the same sample also yield this CDR3. This chain joins TRBV7-2 and TRBJ1-1, with D maybe TRBD1 (5 bases). Looked up from germline, CDR1 is SGHTA and CDR2 is FQGNSA. The CDR3 is 15 amino acids. The CDR3 bases are TGCGCCAGCAGCGCCCGACAGAGCATGAACACTGAAGCTTTCTTT. It encodes CASSARQSMNTEAFF.

The CDR3 nucleotides are TGTGCCAGCAGCTCAGAGACAGGGGCCAATTCACCCCTCCACTTT. It encodes CASSSETGANSPLHF. The rearrangement uses TRBV11-2 and TRBJ1-6; 8 positions agree with TRBD1. V lost 4 bases, J lost 7 bases, and 6 bases stayed unmatched. The CDR3 totals 15 residues. CDR1 and CDR2 (germline): SGHAT, FQNNGV.

This chain connects TRBV2 to TRBJ1-1, with D possibly being TRBD1 (6 bases). V was shortened by 4 bases and J by 5 bases, with 11 bases between the two germline ends. The germline gives CDR1 SNHLY, CDR2 FYNNEI. This CDR3 is built from 13 residues. The CDR3 loop reads CASSAEGGTEAFF. The CDR3 nucleotides read TGTGCCAGCAGTGCTGAGGGGGGGACTGAAGCTTTCTTT.

This clone occurred once. This chain connects TRBV30 to TRBJ1-6; 10 bases line up with TRBD1. CDR1 is GTSNPN and CDR2 is SVGIG in the germline V gene (reference sequence). V gave up 0 bases and J gave up 7 bases; unmatched junction bases: 3. This CDR3 has 15 residues. Here the CDR3 DNA reads TGTGCCTGGAGTGTTTGGGACAGGGGAAATTCACCCCTCCACTTT. Translated, it gives CAWSVWDRGNSPLHF.

V is TRBV3-1 (or the pseudogene TRBV3-2) and J is TRBJ1-5; tentative D call: TRBD1 (5 bases). V gave up 3 bases and J gave up 9 bases, with 12 bases separating them. Germline V gives CDR1 LGHDT, CDR2 YNNKEL (reference sequence). The CDR3 is 13 residues long. As DNA, the CDR3 is TGTGCCAGCAGCCAGGAGGGGCAAGGGCCCCAGCATTTT. Residues: CASSQEGQGPQHF.

This clone was detected a few times. The chain combines TRBV7-3 with TRBJ2-1; a possible D gene is TRBD2 (5 bases). V was cut by 3 bases and J by 7 bases, with 10 bases left in between. From germline, CDR1 is SGHTA and CDR2 FQGTGA. The CDR3 consists of 13 residues. The CDR3 DNA follows: TGTGCCAGCAGCTTTTCCCCGGGGAATGAGCAGTTCTTC. Amino acid sequence: CASSFSPGNEQFF.

The chain is built from TRBV6-5 and TRBJ1-5; D is unresolved. The CDR3 contains 14 residues. V was pared by 6 bases and J by 2 bases, with 11 bases between. Looked up from germline, CDR1 is MNHEY and CDR2 is SVGAGI. CDR3 amino acids: CASSSRSGNQPQHF. CDR3 sequence (DNA): TGTGCCAGCAGCTCTAGGTCGGGCAATCAGCCCCAGCATTTT.

Turning to this clone: The same CDR3 can be traced to other DNA sequences in this sample. The gene calls are TRBV18 and TRBJ2-7; TRBD1 matches 9 bases. J was trimmed by 4 bases and V by 0 bases; bases with no gene match: 1. Germline V gives CDR1 KGHSH, CDR2 LQKENI. The CDR3 has 14 residues. In DNA, the CDR3 is TGTGCCAGCTCACCACCGACAGGGGGGTACGAGCAGTACTTC. Translation gives CASSPPTGGYEQYF.

In DNA, the CDR3 is TGTGCCAGCCTTAGACAGCCGTTCTCCTACGAGCAGTACTTC. This encodes CASLRQPFSYEQYF. This chain connects TRBV6-4 to TRBJ2-7; D is perhaps TRBD1 (5 bases). The CDR3 covers 14 residues. V was clipped by 8 bases and J by 0 bases, with 14 bases between them. Germline V gives CDR1 MRHNA, CDR2 SNTAGT.

The chain has TRBV30 and TRBJ1-2; 7 nucleotides match TRBD1. V shed 3 bases, J shed 4 bases, and the junction held 8 bases outside the gene matches. Germline V CDR1 and CDR2: GTSNPN, SVGIG (reference sequence). CDR3 length equals 14 residues. CDR3 DNA: TGTGCCTGGAGGTCGACAGGGATTGGCTATGGCTACACCTTC. This encodes CAWRSTGIGYGYTF.

The genes are TRBV14 and TRBJ2-2; 9 bases are a match to TRBD2. Per germline, CDR1 SGHDN and CDR2 FVKESK. V lost 3 bases and J lost 7; bases outside the gene matches: 9. The CDR3 spans 16 residues. In nucleotides, the CDR3 is TGTGCCAGCAGCCAGGTGGGAGCGGGAGGTGGCGGGGAGCTGTTTTTT. It encodes CASSQVGAGGGGELFF.

The CDR3 nucleotides read TGTGCCTGGAACCTACGGACAGGTTATGGCTACACCTTC. Translating gives CAWNLRTGYGYTF. V usage is TRBV30 and J usage is TRBJ1-2, with 7 bases lining up with TRBD1. The J segment lost 5 bases and the V segment lost 4 bases, leaving 7 bases of the junction unmatched. Germline CDR1 and CDR2: GTSNPN and SVGIG (reference sequence). The CDR3 has 13 residues.

V gene TRBV6-5 combines with J gene TRBJ1-1; the D is unclear. Per the germline V gene, CDR1 is MNHEY and CDR2 is SVGAGI. Trimming left V 2 bases short and J 6 bases short, with 4 bases between. The CDR3 totals 11 residues. Here the CDR3 reads CASSYRAEAFF. The CDR3 DNA reads TGTGCCAGCAGTTACCGGGCTGAAGCTTTCTTT.

The gene calls are TRBV6-5 and TRBJ2-4; D might be TRBD2 (5 bases). This CDR3 has 12 residues. Germline assignment: CDR1 MNHEY and CDR2 SVGAGI. V was shortened by 2 bases and J by 9 bases, with 8 bases between the two germline ends. The CDR3 bases are TGTGCCAGCAGTTACCTTGGAGGCATTCAGTACTTC. Protein: CASSYLGGIQYF.

The chain combines TRBV11-2 with TRBJ1-1, with D unresolved. CDR1 is SGHAT and CDR2 is FQNNGV in the germline V gene. V was cut by 0 bases and J by 9 bases, with 8 bases left in between. The CDR3 is 12 residues long. The CDR3 bases are TGTGCCAGCAGCTTAGATCCGGAGAAAGCTTTCTTT. It translates to CASSLDPEKAFF.

This chain joins TRBV7-8 and TRBJ1-3; 8 bases agree with TRBD1. Per the germline V gene, CDR1 is SGHVS and CDR2 is FQNEAQ. The CDR3 covers 16 residues. V shed 5 bases, J shed 1 base, and the junction held 7 bases outside the gene matches. CDR3 residues: CASSTRQGFSGNTIYF. The CDR3 nucleotides are TGTGCCAGCAGCACCCGACAGGGGTTTTCTGGAAACACCATATATTTT.

V gene TRBV7-2 combines with J gene TRBJ2-7; the D is unclear. V was pared by 3 bases and J by 0 bases, with 9 bases between. The CDR3 has 14 amino acids. Germline CDR1 SGHTA, CDR2 FQGNSA. Here the CDR3 DNA reads TGTGCCAGCAGCTTTTTCCGGAGCTCCTACGAGCAGTACTTC. This gives the protein CASSFFRSSYEQYF.

The chain is built from TRBV29-1 and TRBJ2-3; 7 bases are shared with TRBD1. Germline V gene data show CDR1 as SQVTM and CDR2 as ANQGSEA. This CDR3 comprises 13 residues. V lost 6 bases and J lost 6; bases outside the gene matches: 9. CDR3 sequence reads: CSVDRAPGDTQYF. Written as DNA, the CDR3 is TGCAGCGTAGACAGGGCACCCGGGGATACGCAGTATTTT.

This clone was counted once. V and J are TRBV6-5 and TRBJ2-5, with 10 bases lining up with TRBD2. The CDR3 has 15 residues. Germline V CDR1 and CDR2: MNHEY, SVGAGI. V dropped 5 bases and J dropped 5; count of bases not matched to a gene: 8. CDR3 loop: CASSTVAGGRETQYF. The DNA of the CDR3 is TGTGCCAGCAGTACTGTAGCGGGAGGCAGGGAGACCCAGTACTTC.

The chain uses TRBV28 and TRBJ2-5; D is possibly TRBD1 (6 bases). CDR1 and CDR2 from the germline V gene are MDHEN and SYDVKM. The germline V and J ends were trimmed by 4 bases and 3 bases, with 9 bases remaining between them. This CDR3 region has 13 residues. CDR3 amino acids: CASSYQGKETQYF. DNA for the CDR3: TGTGCCAGCAGTTACCAGGGGAAAGAGACCCAGTACTTC.

This clone has just a few counts. The chain recombines TRBV7-2 with TRBJ1-2; 7 bases match TRBD1. Germline CDR1 SGHTA, CDR2 FQGNSA. This CDR3 spans 15 amino acids. The V gene end was trimmed by 5 bases and the J gene end by 3 bases; junction bases not matched to a gene: 9. The CDR3 spells CASSPKWDSHYGYTF. The CDR3 DNA sequence: TGTGCCAGCAGCCCAAAGTGGGACAGCCACTATGGCTACACCTTC.

The chain is built from TRBV6-5 and TRBJ2-4, with a tentative D call TRBD2 (6 bases). CDR1 is MNHEY, CDR2 SVGAGI, per germline. There are 15 residues in the CDR3. V was trimmed by 1 base and J by 6 bases, leaving 13 bases between them. CDR3 sequence (DNA): TGTGCCAGCAGTTACTGGGGGGTAGGAACAAACATTCAGTACTTC. It specifies CASSYWGVGTNIQYF.

The CDR3 DNA is TGCGCCAGCAGGGGGGCCACCCTCCAAGAGACCCAGTACTTC. Translated, it gives CASRGATLQETQYF. This chain connects TRBV10-2 to TRBJ2-5; D is perhaps TRBD1 (6 bases). V lost 6 bases, J lost 1 base, and 12 bases lay in between. Germline loops: CDR1 WSHSY, CDR2 SAAADI. This CDR3 is built from 14 residues.